The 20 T cell receptor beta chains presented below share a single source sample, sequenced in a study of cytomegalovirus exposure and HLA in healthy donors. Amplification used 60 Vbeta primers and 13 Jbeta primers. The protocol was immunoSEQ multiplex PCR, while the TCRdb copy is restricted to in-frame clones and leaves out a portion. Reported are 100,000 to 150,000 clones; the ten largest clones contain roughly 1%. What was sequenced was PBMCs. Receptors were obtained from a man in his late teens or twenties in good health and CMV-seronegative.

The chain employs TRBV9 and TRBJ2-4; 7 nucleotides match TRBD1. Germline-derived CDR1 and CDR2 are SGDLS and YYNGEE. J was trimmed by 1 base and V by 4 bases; bases with no gene match: 8. The CDR3 has 16 amino acids. The CDR3 region is CASSPEPQGAKNIQYF. The CDR3, as DNA: TGTGCCAGCAGCCCCGAACCACAGGGGGCCAAAAACATTCAGTACTTC.

V usage is TRBV19 and J usage is TRBJ2-1; 7 nucleotides match TRBD1. The CDR3 totals 15 residues. J was trimmed by 8 bases and V by 4 bases; bases with no gene match: 11. Germline assignment: CDR1 LNHDA and CDR2 SQIVND (reference sequence). CDR3 DNA: TGTGCCAGTAGTAGATATGGACAGGAGAACGATGAGCAGTTCTTC. Its protein product is CASSRYGQENDEQFF.

This chain connects TRBV6-6 to TRBJ1-3; TRBD1 agrees at 9 bases. The junction had 12 bases not matched to a gene; V was cut back by 5 bases and J by 7 bases. Germline CDR1 reads MNHNY; CDR2 reads SVGAGI (reference sequence). The CDR3 totals 16 residues. This chain's CDR3 is CASSPYQQGASNTIYF. The CDR3 nucleotides read TGTGCCAGCAGTCCGTACCAACAGGGGGCAAGTAACACCATATATTTT.

The chain has TRBV4-1 and TRBJ2-7; possible D gene TRBD2, 5 bases. Germline V gene data show CDR1 as MGHRA and CDR2 as YSYEKL. The CDR3 is made up of 15 amino acids. The V end lost 0 bases, the J end lost 5 bases, and 14 bases lay between the germline ends. The DNA of the CDR3 is TGCGCCAGCAGCCAAGAGCAAGCGCTAGCCGACGAGCAGTACTTC. This encodes CASSQEQALADEQYF.

V usage is TRBV19 and J usage is TRBJ1-1; D gene ambiguous. Germline V lookup: CDR1 LNHDA, CDR2 SQIVND (reference sequence). The V and J ends lost 6 bases and 3 bases respectively, with 29 bases between them. The CDR3 is 19 residues long. CDR3 bases: TGTGCCAGTAGCCCCATCCTGGAGCGGCGGCGCCTAAGGGACACTGAAGCTTTCTTT. This translates into CASSPILERRRLRDTEAFF. The variable domain in full, with the rest retrieved from reference TRBV19 and TRBJ1-1, is DGGITQSPKYLFRKEGQNVTLSCEQNLNHDAMYWYRQDPGQGLRLIYYSQIVNDFQKGDIAEGYSVSREKKESFPLTVTSAQKNPTAFYLCASSPILERRRLRDTEAFFGQGTRLTVV.

The chain links TRBV2 to TRBJ2-7; D call uncertain. V was shortened by 6 bases and J by 1 base, with 16 bases between the two germline ends. This CDR3 contains 15 residues. Germline lookup yields CDR1 SNHLY and CDR2 FYNNEI. CDR3 bases: TGTGCCAGCAGCCTAGAACATCTAATGTCCTACGAGCAGTACTTC. Amino acids: CASSLEHLMSYEQYF.

The rearrangement uses TRBV18 and TRBJ1-2; D is uncertain. Trimming pared 1 base from V and 4 bases from J, leaving 7 bases between. This CDR3 comprises 13 residues. Germline CDR1 KGHSH, CDR2 LQKENI. The CDR3 region is CASSPRAGYGYTF. The CDR3 nucleotides read TGTGCCAGCTCACCACGGGCAGGCTATGGCTACACCTTC.

The chain joins TRBV5-1 to TRBJ2-1, with TRBD2 matching 9 bases. The CDR3 is 15 residues long. Unmatched junction bases numbered 7, after V lost 0 bases and J lost 9 bases. Germline V gene lookup returns CDR1 SGHRS and CDR2 YFSETQ. The CDR3 region has the DNA TGCGCCAGCAGCTTGGGACTAGCGGATGTTAGTGAGCAGTTCTTC. Protein product: CASSLGLADVSEQFF. Full variable domain (missing parts from reference TRBV5-1 and TRBJ2-1): KAGVTQTPRYLIKTRGQQVTLSCSPISGHRSVSWYQQTPGQGLQFLFEYFSETQRNKGNFPGRFSGRQFSNSRSEMNVSTLELGDSALYLCASSLGLADVSEQFFGPGTRLTVL.

This sequence joins TRBV18 and TRBJ1-1; D call uncertain. Per the germline V gene, CDR1 is KGHSH and CDR2 is LQKENI. V gave up 6 bases and J gave up 4 bases, with 15 bases separating them. There are 14 residues in the CDR3. The CDR3: CASSPQGSPTEAFF. CDR3 DNA sequence: TGTGCCAGCTCTCCCCAAGGGAGCCCCACTGAAGCTTTCTTT.

The rearrangement uses TRBV11-3 and TRBJ2-7; TRBD2 matches at 7 bases. Germline-derived CDR1 and CDR2 are SGHNT and YENEEA. The junction had 6 bases not matched to a gene; V was cut back by 2 bases and J by 2 bases. This CDR3 region has 15 residues. The CDR3 sequence: CASSLSSGVTYEQYF. CDR3 bases: TGTGCCAGCAGCTTATCGAGCGGGGTTACCTACGAGCAGTACTTC.

The rearrangement joins TRBV19 to TRBJ2-7; TRBD1 might be the D (6 bases). Germline V gene lookup returns CDR1 LNHDA and CDR2 SQIVND (reference sequence). The V gene lost 3 bases and the J gene lost 0 bases, with 15 bases spanning the gap. CDR3 size: 16 residues. The CDR3 coding sequence is TGTGCCAGTAGTATGCAGGACAGAAAAAGCTCCTACGAGCAGTACTTC. It is translated as CASSMQDRKSSYEQYF. Based on the CDR3 plus reference TRBV19 and TRBJ2-7, the full variable domain is DGGITQSPKYLFRKEGQNVTLSCEQNLNHDAMYWYRQDPGQGLRLIYYSQIVNDFQKGDIAEGYSVSREKKESFPLTVTSAQKNPTAFYLCASSMQDRKSSYEQYFGPGTRLTVT.

As concerns this clone: The identical CDR3 is also encoded by other nucleotide sequences in the sample. This chain connects TRBV7-3 to TRBJ2-7; D call uncertain. Trimming stripped 3 bases from V and 5 bases from J, with 14 bases between. Germline CDR1 reads SGHTA; CDR2 reads FQGTGA. The CDR3 covers 14 residues. The CDR3 reads CASSFWSLGHEQYF. The CDR3 region has the DNA TGTGCCAGCAGCTTTTGGTCCCTGGGCCACGAGCAGTACTTC.

The chain joins TRBV5-1 to TRBJ1-1; D gene unclear. In germline, CDR1 is SGHRS, CDR2 YFSETQ. The germline V and J ends were trimmed by 3 bases and 1 base, with 4 bases remaining between them. The CDR3 consists of 12 residues. The CDR3 coding sequence is TGCGCCAGCAGCTCAGAGAACACTGAAGCTTTCTTT. Translation: CASSSENTEAFF.

The chain has TRBV7-3 and TRBJ2-1, with 8 bases aligning to TRBD2. The CDR3 is made up of 15 amino acids. J gave up 3 bases and V 6 bases, and 7 bases lay outside the gene matches. Germline V gives CDR1 SGHTA, CDR2 FQGTGA. This CDR3 is CASSLQRGLYNEQFF. For the CDR3, the DNA is TGTGCCAGCAGTTTACAGCGGGGGCTCTACAATGAGCAGTTCTTC.

The rearrangement uses TRBV19 and TRBJ2-7; tentative D call: TRBD1 (6 bases). Germline CDR1 reads LNHDA; CDR2 reads SQIVND (reference sequence). The ends were cut back, 3 bases at V and 5 bases at J, with 14 bases in the middle. The CDR3 totals 14 residues. In DNA form, the CDR3 reads TGTGCCAGTAGTATTTTTACAGGGTCGGACGAGCAGTACTTC. The encoded protein is CASSIFTGSDEQYF.

V gene TRBV18 combines with J gene TRBJ1-5, with no clear D. The V and J ends lost 6 bases and 0 bases respectively, with 24 bases between them. Germline V CDR1 and CDR2: KGHSH, LQKENI. This CDR3 is 19 amino acids long. The CDR3 sequence: CASSLTPTGAINSNQPQHF. The CDR3 nucleotides are TGTGCCAGCTCCCTAACTCCCACGGGAGCCATTAATAGCAATCAGCCCCAGCATTTT.

V and J are TRBV30 and TRBJ1-2; D is perhaps TRBD1 (5 bases). V shed 5 bases and J shed 4 bases, with 14 bases lying between them. The length of the CDR3 is 13 residues. Germline V lookup: CDR1 GTSNPN, CDR2 SVGIG (reference sequence). The CDR3 nucleotides read TGTGCCTGGTCCGGGGGAGTAGGCTATGGCTACACCTTC. This codes for CAWSGGVGYGYTF.

The CDR3 reads CASMDILAKNIQYF. CDR3 DNA: TGCGCCAGCATGGACATACTAGCCAAAAACATTCAGTACTTC. The genes are TRBV4-1 and TRBJ2-4; weak D call: TRBD1 (5 bases). CDR1 is MGHRA, CDR2 YSYEKL, per germline. The CDR3 is 14 amino acids. V was pared by 7 bases and J by 0 bases, with 10 bases between.

The chain carries TRBV7-4 and TRBJ1-1, with TRBD1 matching over 8 bases. Per the germline V gene, CDR1 is SGHVT and CDR2 is SQSDAQ. The CDR3 runs to 17 residues. Trimming took 5 bases from V and 1 from J; bases not matched to a gene: 12. The CDR3 DNA is TGTGCCAGCAGCCCCGGGACACCCGGACAGGGGAACACTGAAGCTTTCTTT. Amino acids: CASSPGTPGQGNTEAFF.

The rearrangement joins TRBV9 to TRBJ1-2; D is ambiguous. There are 12 residues in the CDR3. Germline V lookup: CDR1 SGDLS, CDR2 YYNGEE. The V gene lost 0 bases and the J gene lost 8 bases, with 8 bases spanning the gap. The CDR3 nucleotides are TGTGCCAGCAGCGTAGTAGCTGGAGGCTACACCTTC. This codes for CASSVVAGGYTF.